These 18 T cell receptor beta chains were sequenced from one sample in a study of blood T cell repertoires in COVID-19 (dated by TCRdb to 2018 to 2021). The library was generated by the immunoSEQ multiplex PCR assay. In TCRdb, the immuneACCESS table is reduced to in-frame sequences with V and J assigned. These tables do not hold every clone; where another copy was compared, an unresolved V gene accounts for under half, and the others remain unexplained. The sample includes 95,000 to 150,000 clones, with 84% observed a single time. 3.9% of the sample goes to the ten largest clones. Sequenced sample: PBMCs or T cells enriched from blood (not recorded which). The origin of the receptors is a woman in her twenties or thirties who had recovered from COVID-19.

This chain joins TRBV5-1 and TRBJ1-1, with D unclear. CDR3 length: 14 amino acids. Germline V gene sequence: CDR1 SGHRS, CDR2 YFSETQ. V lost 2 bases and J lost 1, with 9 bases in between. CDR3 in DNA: TGCGCCAGCAGCTTTGGCGGGTCGAACACTGAAGCTTTCTTT. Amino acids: CASSFGGSNTEAFF.

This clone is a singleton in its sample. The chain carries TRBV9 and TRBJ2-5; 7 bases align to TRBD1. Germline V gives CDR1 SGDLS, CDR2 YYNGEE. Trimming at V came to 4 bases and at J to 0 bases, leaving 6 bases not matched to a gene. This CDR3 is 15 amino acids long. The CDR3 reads CASSPFGTDQETQYF. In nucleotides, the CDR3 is TGTGCCAGCAGCCCTTTCGGGACAGACCAAGAGACCCAGTACTTC.

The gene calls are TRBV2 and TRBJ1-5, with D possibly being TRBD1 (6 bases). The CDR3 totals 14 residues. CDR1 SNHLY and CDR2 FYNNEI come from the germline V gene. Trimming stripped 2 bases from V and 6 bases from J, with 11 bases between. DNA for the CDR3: TGTGCCAGCAGTGAATGGGGGCTTAGTCAGCCCCAGCATTTT. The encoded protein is CASSEWGLSQPQHF.

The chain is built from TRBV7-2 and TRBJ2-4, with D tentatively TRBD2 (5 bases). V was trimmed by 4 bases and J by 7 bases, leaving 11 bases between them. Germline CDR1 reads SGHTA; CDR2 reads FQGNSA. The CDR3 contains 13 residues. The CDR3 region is CASSSPSGNIQYF. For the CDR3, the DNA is TGTGCCAGCAGCTCTCCTTCGGGGAACATTCAGTACTTC.

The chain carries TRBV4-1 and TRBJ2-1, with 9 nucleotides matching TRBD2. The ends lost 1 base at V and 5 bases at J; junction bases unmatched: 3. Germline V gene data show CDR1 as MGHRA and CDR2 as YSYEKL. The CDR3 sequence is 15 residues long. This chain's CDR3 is CASSQVGGRDNEQFF. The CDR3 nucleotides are TGCGCCAGCAGCCAAGTGGGCGGGAGGGACAATGAGCAGTTCTTC.

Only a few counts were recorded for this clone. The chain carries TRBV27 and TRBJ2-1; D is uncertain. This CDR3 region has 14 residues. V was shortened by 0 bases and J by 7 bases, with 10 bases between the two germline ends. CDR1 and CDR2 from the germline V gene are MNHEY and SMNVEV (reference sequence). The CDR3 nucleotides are TGTGCCAGCAGTTTATCACAAGTTTGGAATGAGCAGTTCTTC. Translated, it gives CASSLSQVWNEQFF.

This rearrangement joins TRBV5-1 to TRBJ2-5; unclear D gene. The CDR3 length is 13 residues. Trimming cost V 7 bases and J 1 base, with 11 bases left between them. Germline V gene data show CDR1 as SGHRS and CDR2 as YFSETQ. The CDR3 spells CASGAASQETQYF. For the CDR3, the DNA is TGCGCCAGCGGCGCGGCCAGCCAAGAGACCCAGTACTTC. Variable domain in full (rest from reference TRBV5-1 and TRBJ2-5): KAGVTQTPRYLIKTRGQQVTLSCSPISGHRSVSWYQQTPGQGLQFLFEYFSETQRNKGNFPGRFSGRQFSNSRSEMNVSTLELGDSALYLCASGAASQETQYFGPGTRLLVL.

Written as DNA, the CDR3 is TGCGCCAGCAGCTTTGCGGGTTCTTGGGAATCACCCCTCCACTTT. Residues: CASSFAGSWESPLHF. The rearrangement joins TRBV5-1 to TRBJ1-6, with unresolved D. This CDR3 has 15 residues. CDR1 is SGHRS and CDR2 is YFSETQ in the germline V gene. Trimming shortened V by 2 bases and J by 10 bases, and 16 bases separated the two germline ends.

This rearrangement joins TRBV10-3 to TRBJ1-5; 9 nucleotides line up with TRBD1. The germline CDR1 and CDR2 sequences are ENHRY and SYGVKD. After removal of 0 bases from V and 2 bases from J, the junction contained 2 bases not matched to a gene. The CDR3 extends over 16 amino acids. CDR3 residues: CAISESRTGGNQPQHF. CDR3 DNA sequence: TGTGCCATCAGTGAGTCCCGGACAGGGGGCAATCAGCCCCAGCATTTT.

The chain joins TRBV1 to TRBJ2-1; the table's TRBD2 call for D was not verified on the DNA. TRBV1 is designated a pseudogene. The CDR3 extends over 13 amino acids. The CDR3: CTSSQSPSDEQFF. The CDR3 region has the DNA TGCACCAGCAGCCAGTCTCCTTCGGATGAGCAGTTCTTC.

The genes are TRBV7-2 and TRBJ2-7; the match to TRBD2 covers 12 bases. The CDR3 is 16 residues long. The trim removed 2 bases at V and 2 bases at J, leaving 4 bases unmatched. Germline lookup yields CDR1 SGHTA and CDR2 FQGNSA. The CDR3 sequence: CASSLPRTSGAYEQYF. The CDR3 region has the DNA TGTGCCAGCAGCTTACCCCGGACTAGCGGGGCCTACGAGCAGTACTTC.

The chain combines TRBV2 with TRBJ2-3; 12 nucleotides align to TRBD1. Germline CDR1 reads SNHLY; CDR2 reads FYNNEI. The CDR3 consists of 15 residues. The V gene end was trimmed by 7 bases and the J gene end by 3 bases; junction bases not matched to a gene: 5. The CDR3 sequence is CASMGQGAHTDTQYF. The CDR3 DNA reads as TGTGCCAGCATGGGACAGGGGGCGCATACAGATACGCAGTATTTT.

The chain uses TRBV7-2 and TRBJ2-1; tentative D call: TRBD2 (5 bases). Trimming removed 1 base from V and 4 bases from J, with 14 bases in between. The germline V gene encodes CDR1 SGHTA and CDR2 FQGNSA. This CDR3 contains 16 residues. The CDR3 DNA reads TGTGCCAGCAGCTTAGAGAGGGTAGGTTCGTACAATGAGCAGTTCTTC. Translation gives CASSLERVGSYNEQFF.

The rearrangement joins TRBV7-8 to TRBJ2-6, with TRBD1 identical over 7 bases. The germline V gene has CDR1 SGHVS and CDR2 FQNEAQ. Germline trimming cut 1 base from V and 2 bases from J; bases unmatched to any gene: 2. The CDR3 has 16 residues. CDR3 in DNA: TGTGCCAGCAGCTTAGGAAGGGGGCCTGGGGCCAACGTCCTGACTTTC. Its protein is CASSLGRGPGANVLTF.

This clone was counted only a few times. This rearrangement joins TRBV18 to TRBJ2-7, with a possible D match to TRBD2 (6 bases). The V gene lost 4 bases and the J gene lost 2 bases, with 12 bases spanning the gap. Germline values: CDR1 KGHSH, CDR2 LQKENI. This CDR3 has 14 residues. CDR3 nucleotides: TGTGCCAGCTCACGACCGACTAGTACCTACGAGCAGTACTTC. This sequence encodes CASSRPTSTYEQYF. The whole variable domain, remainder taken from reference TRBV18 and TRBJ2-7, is NAGVMQNPRHLVRRRGQEARLRCSPMKGHSHVYWYRQLPEEGLKFMVYLQKENIIDESGMPKERFSAEFPKEGPSILRIQQVVRGDSAAYFCASSRPTSTYEQYFGPGTRLTVT.

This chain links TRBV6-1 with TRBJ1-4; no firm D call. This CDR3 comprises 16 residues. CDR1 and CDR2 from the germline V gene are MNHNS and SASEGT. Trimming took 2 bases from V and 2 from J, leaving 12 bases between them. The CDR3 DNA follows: TGTGCCAGCAGTGAATTTTGGAGCCGGACTAATGAAAAACTGTTTTTT. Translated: CASSEFWSRTNEKLFF.

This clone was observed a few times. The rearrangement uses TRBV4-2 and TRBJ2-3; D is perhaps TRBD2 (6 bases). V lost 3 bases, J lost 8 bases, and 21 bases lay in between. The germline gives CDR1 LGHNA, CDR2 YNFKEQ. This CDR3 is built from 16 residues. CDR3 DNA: TGTGCCAGCAGCCAGGAACCGGCCGGGACTCCCGGTACGCAGTATTTT. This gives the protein CASSQEPAGTPGTQYF.

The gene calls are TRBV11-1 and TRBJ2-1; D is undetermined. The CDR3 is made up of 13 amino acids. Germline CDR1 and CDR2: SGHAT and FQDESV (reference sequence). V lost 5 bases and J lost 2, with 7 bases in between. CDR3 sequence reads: CASSHTTYNEQFF. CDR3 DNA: TGTGCCAGCAGCCACACGACCTACAATGAGCAGTTCTTC. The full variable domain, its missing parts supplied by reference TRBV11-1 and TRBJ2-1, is EAEVAQSPRYKITEKSQAVAFWCDPISGHATLYWYRQILGQGPELLVQFQDESVVDDSQLPKDRFSAERLKGVDSTLKIQPAELGDSAMYLCASSHTTYNEQFFGPGTRLTVL.